Below, 18 T cell receptor beta chains from the same sample are listed, as sequenced in a study of T cells in women clearing cervical HPV infection. The table came from immunoSEQ multiplex PCR; TCRdb's copy has only in-frame clones and leaves some out. The sample is made up of some 25,000 clones, and the top ten hold 6.6% of it. The sequencing sample was made of blood buffy coat. The source is a woman aged 18 to 75 with a cervical HPV16 infection that either progressed to CIN3+ or cleared (not recorded which).

About this clone itself: The CDR3 end falls 3 residues outside the read, so it is completed with the germline J gene. The chain couples TRBV5-5 to TRBJ1-1, with D maybe TRBD1 (6 bases). This CDR3 spans 15 amino acids. Trimming pared 4 bases from V and 2 bases from J, leaving 15 bases between. CDR1 is SGHKS, CDR2 YYEKEE, per germline (reference sequence). This chain's CDR3 is CASSRSRTANTEAFF. CDR3 DNA (partial): TGTGCCAGCAGCCGTAGTCGGACAGCTAACACTGAA.

Details on this clone: The observed sequence ends 3 residues before the CDR3 terminus, with the missing tail filled in from the germline J gene. V is TRBV20-1 and J is TRBJ2-1; D gene uncertain. Trimming took 8 bases from V and 4 from J, leaving 15 bases between them. The CDR3 runs 13 residues. Germline CDR1 reads DFQATT; CDR2 reads SNEGSKA (reference sequence). CDR3 sequence reads: CSPVHELYNEQFF. The covered CDR3 bases are TGCAGTCCCGTCCATGAACTTTACAATGAG.

With regard to this clone: Read coverage stops 3 residues before the CDR3 terminus; the germline J gene supplies the remainder. V is TRBV2 and J is TRBJ2-7; 7 bases are a match to TRBD1. Germline loops: CDR1 SNHLY, CDR2 FYNNEI. This CDR3 region has 14 residues. Unmatched junction bases numbered 8, after V lost 5 bases and J lost 4 bases. The CDR3 protein is CASSKQGQKYEQYF. CDR3 DNA (partial): TGTGCCAGCAGTAAGCAGGGACAGAAATACGAG.

Notes on this clone: The CDR3 end is not reached by the read, which stops 3 residues before it; the germline J gene fills it in. The chain is built from TRBV11-3 and TRBJ1-3; D might be TRBD1 (6 bases). V shed 5 bases and J shed 1 base, with 9 bases lying between them. Germline values: CDR1 SGHNT, CDR2 YENEEA. The CDR3 sequence is 14 residues long. The CDR3 DNA, read in part, is TGTGCCAGCAGCCCACAGGGATCTGGAAACACC. This codes for CASSPQGSGNT. The complete CDR3 reads CASSPQGSGNTIYF. The complete variable domain, with remaining parts taken from reference TRBV11-3 and TRBJ1-3, reads EAGVVQSPRYKIIEKKQPVAFWCNPISGHNTLYWYLQNLGQGPELLIRYENEEAVDDSQLPKDRFSAERLKGVDSTLKIQPAELGDSAVYLCASSPQGSGNTIYFGEGSWLTVV.

On this clone itself: The read ends 3 residues shy of where the CDR3 ends; the end is completed using the germline J gene. This rearrangement joins TRBV2 to TRBJ1-2, with TRBD1 as a possible D gene (5 bases). The CDR3 spans 16 residues. The germline V and J ends were trimmed by 6 bases and 3 bases, with 20 bases remaining between them. Germline CDR1 is SNHLY and CDR2 is FYNNEI. The CDR3 region is CASSHISREGHYGYTF. The sequenced CDR3 bases are TGTGCCAGCAGCCATATAAGCAGGGAGGGCCACTATGGC.

Details on this clone: The read gets to within 3 residues of the CDR3 end, and the germline J gene fills in the rest. This chain uses TRBV29-1 with TRBJ2-2; a weak D match, TRBD1 (5 bases). The germline V gene has CDR1 SQVTM and CDR2 ANQGSEA. This CDR3 comprises 13 residues. Incomplete CDR3 DNA: TGCAGCGTCGGGTTCTCTGGGGCCAACGTG. It encodes CSVGFSGANV. The whole CDR3 reads CSVGFSGANVLFF.

A remark on this clone: Read sequence stops 3 residues before the CDR3 end, and the germline J gene provides the missing end. V is TRBV5-1 and J is TRBJ1-1; TRBD1 is a possible D gene (5 bases). This CDR3 has 12 residues. Germline V gives CDR1 SGHRS, CDR2 YFSETQ. Trimming stripped 4 bases from V and 5 bases from J, with 9 bases between. The part of the CDR3 DNA that was read is TGCGCCAGCAGCACTGCAGGGACTGAA. This translates into CASSTAGTE. The full CDR3 protein is CASSTAGTEAFF.

Concerning this clone itself: The read terminates 3 residues before the CDR3 end, so the remaining end is supplied by the germline J gene. This sequence joins TRBV2 and TRBJ2-2; D gene ambiguous. The CDR3 runs to 15 residues. V lost 6 bases to trimming and J lost 4 bases, with 15 bases between them. Germline V gives CDR1 SNHLY, CDR2 FYNNEI. CDR3 DNA (partial): TGTGCCAGCAGCTCGAGCCGTCCCCTCACCGGGGAG. Protein: CASSSSRPLTGE. The full CDR3 protein reads CASSSSRPLTGELFF.

Concerning this clone itself: The read comes to an end 3 residues before the CDR3 does, leaving the germline J gene to fill in the end. V usage is TRBV11-2 and J usage is TRBJ1-5, with 9 bases aligning to TRBD1. The CDR3 has 15 amino acids. J was trimmed by 5 bases and V by 4 bases; bases with no gene match: 6. Germline V gene data show CDR1 as SGHAT and CDR2 as FQNNGV. The sequenced part of the CDR3 DNA is TGTGCCAGCAGCTGGGGTACAGGGGGCGATCAGCCC. Its protein product is CASSWGTGGDQP. In full, the CDR3 is CASSWGTGGDQPQHF. The full variable domain, in which reference TRBV11-2 and TRBJ1-5 provide the parts outside the CDR3, is EAGVAQSPRYKIIEKRQSVAFWCNPISGHATLYWYQQILGQGPKLLIQFQNNGVVDDSQLPKDRFSAERLKGVDSTLKIQPAKLEDSAVYLCASSWGTGGDQPQHFGDGTRLSIL.

As to this clone: The read ends 3 residues before the CDR3 terminus; that terminus is restored from the germline J gene. The chain carries TRBV4-2 and TRBJ1-2, with D possibly matching TRBD1 (6 bases). Trimming stripped 4 bases from V and 3 bases from J, with 12 bases between. The germline V gene has CDR1 LGHNA and CDR2 YNFKEQ. The length of the CDR3 is 14 residues. The DNA read from the CDR3 is TGTGCCAGCAGCCCGACAGGTATGGACTATGGC. This translates into CASSPTGMDYG. The entire CDR3 protein is CASSPTGMDYGYTF.

Concerning this clone: The read ends 3 residues shy of where the CDR3 ends; the end is completed using the germline J gene. The V call is TRBV29-1, the J call TRBJ1-1; D perhaps matches TRBD1 (6 bases). This CDR3 has 12 amino acids. Germline values: CDR1 SQVTM, CDR2 ANQGSEA. V was shortened by 8 bases and J by 2 bases, with 12 bases between the two germline ends. CDR3 protein: CSIGQINTEAFF. Incomplete CDR3 DNA: TGCAGCATTGGACAGATAAACACTGAA.

Regarding this clone: Read coverage stops 3 residues before the CDR3 terminus; the germline J gene supplies the remainder. The chain carries TRBV2 and TRBJ2-5, with D possibly matching TRBD1 (6 bases). In germline, CDR1 is SNHLY, CDR2 FYNNEI. Trimming removed 8 bases from V and 2 bases from J, with 12 bases in between. The CDR3 runs 13 residues. CDR3 bases read: TGTGCCAGCGCCGTGGACAGACAAGAGACC. Protein: CASAVDRQET. The whole CDR3 is CASAVDRQETQYF.

On this clone: The read terminates 3 residues before the CDR3 end, so the remaining end is supplied by the germline J gene. The chain is built from TRBV11-3 and TRBJ1-6, with D possibly TRBD1 on 5 matching bases. The germline V and J ends were trimmed by 3 bases and 10 bases, with 10 bases remaining between them. Germline V gene data show CDR1 as SGHNT and CDR2 as YENEEA. CDR3 size: 13 residues. The CDR3 is CASSLEGNSPLHF. The CDR3 DNA, read in part, is TGTGCCAGCAGCTTGGAGGGGAACTCACCC.

With respect to this clone: The read gets to within 3 residues of the CDR3 end, and the germline J gene fills in the rest. This sequence joins TRBV5-4 and TRBJ2-1; 7 bases are a match to TRBD2. Trimming removed 2 bases from V and 6 bases from J; junction bases left unmatched: 8. Germline V gene data show CDR1 as SGHNT and CDR2 as YYREEE (reference sequence). The CDR3 spans 15 residues. CDR3 protein: CASSFPQAGANEQFF. The part of the CDR3 DNA that was read is TGTGCCAGCAGCTTTCCCCAGGCGGGAGCCAATGAG.

The CDR3 loop reads CASSLARRQTYGQYF. CDR3 DNA (partial): TGTGCCAGCAGCTTAGCCCGCAGACAGACCTATGGT. The V and J genes are TRBV7-2 and TRBJ2-4; D might be TRBD1 (5 bases). The read stops 3 residues short of the end of the CDR3; the missing end is completed from the germline J gene. CDR3 size: 15 residues. Germline CDR1 is SGHTA and CDR2 is FQGNSA.

Concerning this clone: The CDR3 end falls 3 residues outside the read, so it is completed with the germline J gene. V gene TRBV10-2 combines with J gene TRBJ1-5; maybe TRBD1 (5 bases). V was shortened by 3 bases and J by 5 bases, with 11 bases between the two germline ends. The CDR3 consists of 14 residues. Germline CDR1 WSHSY, CDR2 SAAADI. The sequenced CDR3 bases are TGCGCCAGCAGTGACCAGGGAGAGGATCAGCCC. Protein: CASSDQGEDQP. The whole CDR3 reads CASSDQGEDQPQHF.

Comment on this clone: Read coverage stops 3 residues before the CDR3 terminus; the germline J gene supplies the remainder. The chain links TRBV4-1 to TRBJ2-2, with TRBD2 matching 8 bases. Per the germline V gene, CDR1 is MGHRA and CDR2 is YSYEKL. V was pared by 0 bases and J by 6 bases, with 9 bases of the junction left unmatched. This CDR3 has 17 amino acids. Partial CDR3 DNA: TGCGCCAGCAGCCAAGAGGGTGCGGGAGGTATCCCCGGGGAG. Residues: CASSQEGAGGIPGE. The entire CDR3 protein is CASSQEGAGGIPGELFF.

With regard to this clone: The read falls 3 residues short of the CDR3 end, and the missing part is taken from the germline J gene. The sample holds other DNA sequences that translate to the same CDR3. The chain recombines TRBV19 with TRBJ1-3; D perhaps matches TRBD1 (6 bases). V lost 7 bases and J 1 base, leaving 11 bases between the germline ends. Germline loops: CDR1 LNHDA, CDR2 SQIVND (reference sequence). This CDR3 comprises 14 residues. CDR3 bases read: TGTGCCAGTAACAGGGAGTCGTCTGGAAACACC. It yields the protein CASNRESSGNT. The full CDR3 protein is CASNRESSGNTIYF.